This T cell receptor beta chain appears in the sequencing data of a study of T cells in Graves' hyperthyroidism and ophthalmopathy. As for the study in general: Blood from the periphery was taken at initial diagnosis, before any treatment.

Disease duration was under 3 months in the ophthalmopathy patients, who also had a Clinical Activity Score of at least 3 and a NOSPECS grade of at least 4. Trimming took 4 bases from V and 3 from J; bases not matched to a gene: 11. This CDR3 contains 18 residues. Using RNA transcripts as the source, TCR beta CDR3 regions were amplified. First-round RT-PCR of the TCR CDR3 relied on the HTBI primer set. Each CDR3 protein is one row after TCRdb ran MiXCR on the multiplex PCR reads. The sample holds about 300,000 distinct CDR3 sequences, around 20% seen once. This clonotype was recorded many times. This sequence originates from a man over 45 with Graves' ophthalmopathy. The V call is TRBV12-3 or TRBV12-4, the J call TRBJ2-6; TRBD1 matches 8 bases. The sample comprised blood. CDR3 sequence reads: CASSSGTGRFGGANVLTF. The CDR3 nucleotides are TGTGCCAGCAGTTCCGGGACAGGCCGTTTCGGTGGGGCCAACGTCCTGACTTTC.